This T cell receptor beta chain appears in the sequencing data of a study of blood T cell repertoires in COVID-19. On the study more broadly: Samples came from the United States, Italy and Spain, spanning acute and convalescent COVID-19. PBMCs, B-cell-depleted T cells, or T cells provided the cDNA or gDNA that made up the material.

Germline V gives CDR1 LGHDT, CDR2 YNNKEL (reference sequence). This CDR3 is 16 amino acids long. Trimming took 4 bases from V and 5 from J, leaving 20 bases between them. The table lists this clone with a count of one. Per the authors' pipeline: By means of reference gene primer amplification, nucleated cell counts were estimated. Method: immunoSEQ multiplex PCR; TCRdb's copy keeps in-frame clones and lacks some. That table supplies the V and J calls and clone size; D and trimming were determined from the DNA. Counted here are roughly 100,000 clones, roughly 90% occurring once; the ten biggest clones make up roughly 5.2%.

The chain couples TRBV3-1 (or the pseudogene TRBV3-2) to TRBJ1-2; D is unclear. Sequencing was performed on peripheral blood. This TCR was sampled from a woman aged 45-65 years with COVID-19, enrolled during active disease. DNA for the CDR3: TGTGCCAGCAGCCGGATGCAGGCGTCGATAGGTTATGGCTACACCTTC. Translation gives CASSRMQASIGYGYTF.